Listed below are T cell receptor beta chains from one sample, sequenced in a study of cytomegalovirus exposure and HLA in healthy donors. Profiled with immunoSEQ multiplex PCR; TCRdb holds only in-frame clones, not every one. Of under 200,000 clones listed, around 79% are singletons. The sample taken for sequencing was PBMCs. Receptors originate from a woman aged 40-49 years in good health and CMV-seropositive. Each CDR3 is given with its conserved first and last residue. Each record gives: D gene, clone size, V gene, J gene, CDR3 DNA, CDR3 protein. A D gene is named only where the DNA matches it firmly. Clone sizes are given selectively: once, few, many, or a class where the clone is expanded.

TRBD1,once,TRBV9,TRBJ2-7,TGTGCCAGCAGCCCCCGGACAGGGCCTTCTGAGTGGCAGTACTTC,CASSPRTGPSEWQYF
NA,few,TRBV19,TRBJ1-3,TGTGCCAGTAGAACCTTTGACAGCTCTGGAAACACCATATATTTT,CASRTFDSSGNTIYF
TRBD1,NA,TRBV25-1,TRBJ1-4,TGTGCCAGCAGTATAGCAGGGGGCGATGAGAAACTGTTTTTT,CASSIAGGDEKLFF
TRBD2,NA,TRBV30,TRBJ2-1,TGTGCCTGGAACCGCGGGAGCTCCTACAATGAGCAGTTCTTC,CAWNRGSSYNEQFF
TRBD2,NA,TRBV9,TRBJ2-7,TGTGCCAGCAGCCTCTCTAGCGGGGGGCCCTACGAGCAGTACTTC,CASSLSSGGPYEQYF
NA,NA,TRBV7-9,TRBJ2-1,TGTGCCAGCAGCCCTACGGCCGGGACTCAGACCTACAATGAGCAGTTCTTC,CASSPTAGTQTYNEQFF
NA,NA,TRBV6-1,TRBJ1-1,TGTGCCAGCTTACAGACCATGAACACTGAAGCTTTCTTT,CASLQTMNTEAFF
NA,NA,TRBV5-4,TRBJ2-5,TGTGCCAGCAACTTACAGGGTGTAGCCGGCGAGACCCAGTACTTC,CASNLQGVAGETQYF
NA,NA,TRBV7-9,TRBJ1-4,TGTGCCAGCAGTTTACAGGGATCTAATGAAAAACTGTTTTTT,CASSLQGSNEKLFF
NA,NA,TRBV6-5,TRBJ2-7,TGTGCCAGCAGCTATACCCTATACAGGGACGAGCAGTACTTC,CASSYTLYRDEQYF
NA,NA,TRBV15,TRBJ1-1,TGTGCCACCAGCAGAGAGACGGGAGAAGCTGAAGCTTTCTTT,CATSRETGEAEAFF
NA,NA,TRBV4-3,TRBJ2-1,TGCGCCAGCAGCCAAGAGATCGGGTCCTACAATGAGCAGTTCTTC,CASSQEIGSYNEQFF
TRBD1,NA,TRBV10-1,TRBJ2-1,TGCGCCAGCAGCGGTGGGAGAGGGGGCTTGTCCTACAATGAGCAGTTCTTC,CASSGGRGGLSYNEQFF
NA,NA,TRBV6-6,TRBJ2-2,TGTGCCAGCAGTTACTCGGGGGCCAACACCGGGGAGCTGTTTTTT,CASSYSGANTGELFF
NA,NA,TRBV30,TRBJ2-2,TGTGCCTGGAGTGCTCTCGGTGTCTACACCGGGGAGCTGTTTTTT,CAWSALGVYTGELFF
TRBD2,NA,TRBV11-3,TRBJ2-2,TGTGCCAGCAGCTTACATAGCGGGGGGCCCGCCGGGGAGCTGTTTTTT,CASSLHSGGPAGELFF
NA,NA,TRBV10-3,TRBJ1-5,TGTGCCATCACAAGGGAGCTCAATCAGCCCCAGCATTTT,CAITRELNQPQHF
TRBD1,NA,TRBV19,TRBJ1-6,TGTGCCAGTAGTACACGACCTCAACAGGGGAATTCACCCCTCCACTTT,CASSTRPQQGNSPLHF
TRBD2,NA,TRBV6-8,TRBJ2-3,TGTGCCAGCAAAGAAGGGACTAGCGGGAGGGTGGGAGATACGCAGTATTTT,CASKEGTSGRVGDTQYF
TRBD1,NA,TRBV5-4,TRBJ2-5,TGTGCCAGCAGCTCGACAGGGGGCGGAGAGGCGAAAGAGACCCAGTACTTC,CASSSTGGGEAKETQYF
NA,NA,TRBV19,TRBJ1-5,TGTGCCAGTAGGCACTCCGGTGGTAGCAATCAGCCCCAGCATTTT,CASRHSGGSNQPQHF
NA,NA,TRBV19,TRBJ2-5,TGTGCCAGTAGTATATCCCCGGAGACCCAGTACTTC,CASSISPETQYF
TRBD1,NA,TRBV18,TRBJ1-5,TGTGCCAGCTCCTCCGACAGGGGTCAGCCCCAGCATTTT,CASSSDRGQPQHF
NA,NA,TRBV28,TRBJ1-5,TGTGCCAGCACAAGAGGTCCAGGGGTTAACCAGCCCCAGCATTTT,CASTRGPGVNQPQHF
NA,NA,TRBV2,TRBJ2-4,TGTGCCAGCAGTCGTGACAGGTCAATAGCCAAAAACATTCAGTACTTC,CASSRDRSIAKNIQYF
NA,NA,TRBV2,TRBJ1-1,TGTGCCAGCAGAACGGGACTAAAAGGCACTGAAGCTTTCTTT,CASRTGLKGTEAFF
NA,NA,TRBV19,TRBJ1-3,TGTGCCAGTAGTATAAGGGGCTCTGGAAACACCATATATTTT,CASSIRGSGNTIYF
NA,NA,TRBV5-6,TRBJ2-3,TGTGCCAGCAGCTTGCGGGGAGATACGCAGTATTTT,CASSLRGDTQYF
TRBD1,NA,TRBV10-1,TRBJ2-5,TGCGCCAGGCTGGACAGGGGCTTCTCAGAGACCCAGTACTTC,CARLDRGFSETQYF
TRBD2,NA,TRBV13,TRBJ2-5,TGTGCCAGCAGCTTAGGCGGGGGGGCCGGAGAGACCCAGTACTTC,CASSLGGGAGETQYF
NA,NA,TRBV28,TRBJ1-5,TGTGCCAGCGGGAGCCCGTCGTACAATCAGCCCCAGCATTTT,CASGSPSYNQPQHF
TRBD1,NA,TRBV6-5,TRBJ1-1,TGTGCCAGCAGTTTCGCGACAGGGCCGAACACTGAAGCTTTCTTT,CASSFATGPNTEAFF
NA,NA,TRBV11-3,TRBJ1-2,TGTGCCAGCAGCTTAGGGGCCGCTTATGGCTACACCTTC,CASSLGAAYGYTF
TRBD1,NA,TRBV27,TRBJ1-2,TGTGCCAGCAGTTCTCTACAGGGGGCGAGCTATGGCTACACCTTC,CASSSLQGASYGYTF
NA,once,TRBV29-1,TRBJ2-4,TGCAGCGCACAAGGGGGGGCTAAAAACATTCAGTACTTC,CSAQGGAKNIQYF
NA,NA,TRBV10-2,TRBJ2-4,TGCGCCAGCAGTGAGCAGGGGCTGTTTCAGTACTTC,CASSEQGLFQYF
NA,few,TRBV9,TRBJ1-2,TGTGCCAGCAGCCCCCGTGGAGGTACTCTTTATGGCTACACCTTC,CASSPRGGTLYGYTF
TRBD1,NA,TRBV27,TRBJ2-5,TGTGCCAGCAGTTGGACAGGGGAAGAGACCCAGTACTTC,CASSWTGEETQYF
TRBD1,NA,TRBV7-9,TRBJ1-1,TGTGCCAGCAGCTTATTGACAGGGGTGAACACTGAAGCTTTCTTT,CASSLLTGVNTEAFF
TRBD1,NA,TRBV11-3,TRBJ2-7,TGTGCCAGCAGTCACCGGGACAGTCCCTACGAGCAGTACTTC,CASSHRDSPYEQYF
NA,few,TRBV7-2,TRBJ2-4,TGTGCCAGCAGCTTAGGACAGAACACCAAAAACATTCAGTACTTC,CASSLGQNTKNIQYF
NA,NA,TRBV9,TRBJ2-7,TGTGCCAGCAGCGCACGGGACTCGCCCTCCTACGAGCAGTACTTC,CASSARDSPSYEQYF
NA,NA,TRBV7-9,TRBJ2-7,TGTGCCAGCAGCACAGGGACCCTTAACGAGCAGTACTTC,CASSTGTLNEQYF
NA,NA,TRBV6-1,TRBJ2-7,TGTGCCAGCAGCCGCCAACCCTCGGAGTCCTACGAGCAGTACTTC,CASSRQPSESYEQYF
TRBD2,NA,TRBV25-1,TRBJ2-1,TGTGCCAGCAGTGAACCCGGGACTAGCGGCAATGAGCAGTTCTTC,CASSEPGTSGNEQFF
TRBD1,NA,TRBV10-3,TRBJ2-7,TGTGCCACGAGACCGACAGGGAACTCCTACGAGCAGTACTTC,CATRPTGNSYEQYF
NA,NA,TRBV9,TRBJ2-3,TGTGCCAGCAGCGTAGTCATTGGCACAGATACGCAGTATTTT,CASSVVIGTDTQYF
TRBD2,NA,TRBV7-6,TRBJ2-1,TGTGCCAGCAGCTTAGCTGCCAGCGGGAGGCGGGAGCAGTTCTTC,CASSLAASGRREQFF
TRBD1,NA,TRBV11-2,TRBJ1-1,TGTGCCAGCAGCCCCGAGGGACAGGGCGAAGCTTTCTTT,CASSPEGQGEAFF
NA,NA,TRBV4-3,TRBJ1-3,TGCGCCAGCAGCCAAGAACCCAGGGAAGGAAACACCATATATTTT,CASSQEPREGNTIYF
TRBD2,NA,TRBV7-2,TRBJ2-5,TGTGCCAGCAGCTTAATTCGGGGGGGAGAGACCCAGTACTTC,CASSLIRGGETQYF
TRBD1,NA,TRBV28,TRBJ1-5,TGTGCCAGCAGTTCATCCGGGACAGGGGGGTATCAGCCCCAGCATTTT,CASSSSGTGGYQPQHF
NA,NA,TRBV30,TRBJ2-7,TGTGCCTGGAGTCGGTCATCCCTCTCCTACGAGCAGTACTTC,CAWSRSSLSYEQYF
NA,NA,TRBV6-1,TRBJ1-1,TGTGCCAGCAGTGAAAAGGGCAGGGGCGCTGAAGCTTTCTTT,CASSEKGRGAEAFF
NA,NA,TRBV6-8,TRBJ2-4,TGTGCCAGCAGTTACTGCTCGGGGGGCGATCCAAAAAACATTCAGTACTTC,CASSYCSGGDPKNIQYF
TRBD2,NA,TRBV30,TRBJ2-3,TGTGCCTGGACCCCAGGACTAGCGGGAGCAGATACGCAGTATTTT,CAWTPGLAGADTQYF
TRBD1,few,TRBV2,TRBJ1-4,TGTGCCAGCAGGAACCAAGGGGGCCGGCATGAAAAACTGTTTTTT,CASRNQGGRHEKLFF
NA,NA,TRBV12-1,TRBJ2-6,TGTGCCAGCAGCTTAGGACAGGGGGCACGTACTGGGGCCAACGTCCTGACTTTC,CASSLGQGARTGANVLTF
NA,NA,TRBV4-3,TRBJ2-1,TGCGCCAGCAGCCAAGTACCAGCGGAGTACAATGAGCAGTTCTTC,CASSQVPAEYNEQFF